Listed below are T cell receptor beta chains from one sample, sequenced in a study of radiation and T cells in renal cell carcinoma. The data were produced by immunoSEQ multiplex PCR, yet TCRdb's version contains in-frame clones alone and is incomplete. The sample shows some 120,000 clones, approximately 90% of them seen only once. Sample: blood, taken from a patient whose treatment included radiotherapy and nephrectomy. Receptors were obtained from a woman aged 70-85 years with renal cell carcinoma. The CDR3 runs from the conserved cysteine through the conserved F or W. Fields, in order: J gene, D gene, V gene, clone size, CDR3 protein, CDR3 DNA. The D gene is left open where the match is weak. Part of the rows lack a size; the others show once, few, many or a class for expanded clones.

TRBJ1-6 | . | TRBV7-9 | . | CASSFDTPSSYNSPLHF | TGTGCCAGCAGCTTCGACACCCCGAGCTCCTATAATTCACCCCTCCACTTT
TRBJ2-1 | . | TRBV13 | . | CASSGESYNEQFF | TGTGCCAGCTCCGGCGAATCCTACAATGAGCAGTTCTTC
TRBJ1-6 | . | TRBV19 | . | CASRKTVSSYNSPLHF | TGTGCCAGTAGGAAGACAGTGAGCTCCTATAATTCACCCCTCCACTTT
TRBJ2-7 | . | TRBV7-2 | . | CASSLLGGTYEQYF | TGTGCCAGCAGCTTATTGGGCGGAACCTACGAGCAGTACTTC
TRBJ2-7 | TRBD1 | TRBV4-2 | . | CASSQAGQGAEQYF | TGTGCCAGCAGCCAAGCCGGACAGGGTGCCGAGCAGTACTTC
TRBJ1-3 | . | TRBV10-2 | once | CASRPRGSGNTIYF | TGCGCCAGCAGACCACGGGGCTCTGGAAACACCATATATTTT
TRBJ2-6 | . | TRBV7-6 | . | CASSGSGSGANVLTF | TGTGCCAGCAGCGGGTCTGGCTCTGGGGCCAACGTCCTGACTTTC
TRBJ2-3 | TRBD2 | TRBV5-4 | . | CASSLAQLAGGSDTQYF | TGTGCCAGCAGCTTGGCTCAACTAGCGGGGGGTTCAGATACGCAGTATTTT
TRBJ2-5 | . | TRBV19 | . | CASSIAGGERETQYF | TGTGCCAGTAGTATAGCTGGGGGCGAACGAGAGACCCAGTACTTC
TRBJ1-2 | TRBD1 | TRBV6-5 | . | CASRTGIYGYTF | TGTGCCAGCAGGACAGGGATTTATGGCTACACCTTC
TRBJ2-2 | . | TRBV19 | . | CASSIAQGAGELFF | TGTGCCAGTAGTATTGCCCAGGGCGCCGGGGAGCTGTTTTTT
TRBJ2-5 | TRBD2 | TRBV5-1 | once | CASSFQAGAQETQYF | TGCGCCAGCAGCTTCCAAGCGGGGGCCCAAGAGACCCAGTACTTC
TRBJ2-4 | . | TRBV18 | . | CASSPNPQGENIQYF | TGTGCCAGCTCACCGAACCCGCAGGGCGAAAACATTCAGTACTTC
TRBJ2-7 | . | TRBV7-2 | . | CASSLGPFEQYF | TGTGCCAGCAGCCTCGGGCCGTTCGAGCAGTACTTC
TRBJ2-6 | . | TRBV5-1 | . | CASSLIQSSGANVLTF | TGCGCCAGCAGCTTGATACAGTCCTCTGGTGCCAACGTCCTGACTTTC
TRBJ1-2 | TRBD1 | TRBV25-1 | . | CASKRQGAADGGYTF | TGTGCCAGCAAAAGACAGGGGGCGGCCGATGGTGGCTACACCTTC
TRBJ2-3 | TRBD2 | TRBV9 | once | CASSSRGDTQYF | TGTGCCAGCAGCTCGCGGGGGGATACGCAGTATTTT
TRBJ1-5 | . | TRBV7-2 | . | CASSLRSSGQPQHF | TGTGCCAGCAGCTTACGATCCTCCGGGCAGCCCCAGCATTTT